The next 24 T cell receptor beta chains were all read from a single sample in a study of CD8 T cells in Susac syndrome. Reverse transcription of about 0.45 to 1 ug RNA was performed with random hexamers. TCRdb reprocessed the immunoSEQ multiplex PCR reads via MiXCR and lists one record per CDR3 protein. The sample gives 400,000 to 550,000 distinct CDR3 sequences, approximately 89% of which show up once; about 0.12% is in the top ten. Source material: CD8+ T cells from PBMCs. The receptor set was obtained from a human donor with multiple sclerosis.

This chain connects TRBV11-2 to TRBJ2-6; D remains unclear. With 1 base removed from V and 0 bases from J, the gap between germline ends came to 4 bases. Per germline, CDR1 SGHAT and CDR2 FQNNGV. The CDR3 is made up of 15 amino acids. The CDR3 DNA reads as TGTGCCAGCAGCTTAGTAAGCTCTGGGGCCAACGTCCTGACTTTC. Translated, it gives CASSLVSSGANVLTF.

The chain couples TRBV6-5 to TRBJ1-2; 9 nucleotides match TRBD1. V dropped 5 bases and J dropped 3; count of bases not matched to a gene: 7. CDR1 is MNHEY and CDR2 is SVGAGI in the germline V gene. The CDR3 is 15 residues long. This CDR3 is CASSDNRDRDYGYTF. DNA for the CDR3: TGTGCCAGCAGTGACAACCGGGACAGGGACTATGGCTACACCTTC.

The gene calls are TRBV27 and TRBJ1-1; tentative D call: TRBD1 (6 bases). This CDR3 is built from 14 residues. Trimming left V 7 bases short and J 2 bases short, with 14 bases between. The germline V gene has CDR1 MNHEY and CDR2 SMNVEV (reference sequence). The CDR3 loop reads CASKVGQTNTEAFF. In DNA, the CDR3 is TGTGCCAGCAAGGTAGGACAGACTAACACTGAAGCTTTCTTT.

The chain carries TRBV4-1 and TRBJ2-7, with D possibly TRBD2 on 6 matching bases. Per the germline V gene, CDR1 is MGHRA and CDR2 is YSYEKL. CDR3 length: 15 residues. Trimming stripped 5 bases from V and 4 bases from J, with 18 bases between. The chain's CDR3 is CASSESGSSGYEQYF. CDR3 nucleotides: TGCGCCAGCAGCGAGAGCGGGTCTTCGGGGTACGAGCAGTACTTC.

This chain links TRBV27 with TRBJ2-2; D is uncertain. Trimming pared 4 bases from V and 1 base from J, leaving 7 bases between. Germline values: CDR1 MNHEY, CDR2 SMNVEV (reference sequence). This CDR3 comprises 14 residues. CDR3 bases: TGTGCCAGCAGTTATCGACGGAACACCGGGGAGCTGTTTTTT. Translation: CASSYRRNTGELFF.

The CDR3 DNA reads TGTGCCTGGAGTAGTGGTTGGGTTATGAACACTGAAGCTTTCTTT. Protein sequence: CAWSSGWVMNTEAFF. J is TRBJ1-1 and V is TRBV30; D is unclear. Germline CDR1 is GTSNPN and CDR2 is SVGIG (reference sequence). With 2 bases removed from V and 0 bases from J, the gap between germline ends came to 13 bases. This CDR3 region has 15 residues.

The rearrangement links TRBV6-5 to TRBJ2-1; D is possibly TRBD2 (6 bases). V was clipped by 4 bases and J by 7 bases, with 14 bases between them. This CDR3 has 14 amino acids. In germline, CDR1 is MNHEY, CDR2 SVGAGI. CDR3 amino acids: CASSFRGERNEQFF. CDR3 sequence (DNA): TGTGCCAGCAGTTTTCGCGGGGAGAGAAATGAGCAGTTCTTC.

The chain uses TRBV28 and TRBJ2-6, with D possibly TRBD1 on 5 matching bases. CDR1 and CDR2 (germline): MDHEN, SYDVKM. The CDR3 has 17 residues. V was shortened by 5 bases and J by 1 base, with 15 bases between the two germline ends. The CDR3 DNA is TGTGCCAGCAGTCCCGACAGCCTACCTTCTGGGGCCAACGTCCTGACTTTC. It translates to CASSPDSLPSGANVLTF.

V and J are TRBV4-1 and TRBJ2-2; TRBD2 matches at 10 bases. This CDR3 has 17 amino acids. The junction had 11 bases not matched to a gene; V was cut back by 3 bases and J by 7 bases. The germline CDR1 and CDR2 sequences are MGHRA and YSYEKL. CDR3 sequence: CASSHRAGGLGVGELFF. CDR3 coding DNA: TGCGCCAGCAGCCACAGAGCGGGGGGGCTGGGGGTCGGGGAGCTGTTTTTT.

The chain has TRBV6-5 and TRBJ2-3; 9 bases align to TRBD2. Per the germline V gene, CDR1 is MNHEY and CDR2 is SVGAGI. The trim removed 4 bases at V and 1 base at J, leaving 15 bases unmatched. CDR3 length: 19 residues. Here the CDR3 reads CASSLGLLAGRYGTDTQYF. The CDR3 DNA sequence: TGTGCCAGCAGTTTAGGGCTCCTAGCGGGGAGATACGGCACAGATACGCAGTATTTT.

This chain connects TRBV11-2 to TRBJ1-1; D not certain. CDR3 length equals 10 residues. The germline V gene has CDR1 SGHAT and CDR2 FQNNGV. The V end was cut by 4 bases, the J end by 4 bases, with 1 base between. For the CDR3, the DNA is TGTGCCAGCAGCTCCACTGAAGCTTTCTTT. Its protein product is CASSSTEAFF.

CDR3: CASSLGGTNAEAFF. The DNA for the CDR3 is TGCGCCAGCAGCTTGGGCGGGACAAACGCTGAAGCTTTCTTT. V gene TRBV5-1 combines with J gene TRBJ1-1, with D tentatively TRBD1 (6 bases). Germline V gene sequence: CDR1 SGHRS, CDR2 YFSETQ. The V end lost 0 bases, the J end lost 6 bases, and 12 bases lay between the germline ends. This CDR3 has 14 amino acids.

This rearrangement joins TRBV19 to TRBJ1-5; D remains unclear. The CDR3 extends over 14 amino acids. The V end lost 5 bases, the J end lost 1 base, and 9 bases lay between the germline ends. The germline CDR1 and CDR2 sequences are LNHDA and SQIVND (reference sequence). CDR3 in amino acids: CASSAPQSNQPQHF. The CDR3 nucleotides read TGTGCCAGTAGTGCCCCTCAGAGCAATCAGCCCCAGCATTTT.

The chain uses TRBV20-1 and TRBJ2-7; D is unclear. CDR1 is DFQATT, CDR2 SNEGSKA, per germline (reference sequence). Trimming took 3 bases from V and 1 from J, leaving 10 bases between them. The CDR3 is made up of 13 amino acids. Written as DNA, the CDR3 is TGCAGTGCTAGGGGCCAGGATTCCTACGAGCAGTACTTC. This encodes CSARGQDSYEQYF.

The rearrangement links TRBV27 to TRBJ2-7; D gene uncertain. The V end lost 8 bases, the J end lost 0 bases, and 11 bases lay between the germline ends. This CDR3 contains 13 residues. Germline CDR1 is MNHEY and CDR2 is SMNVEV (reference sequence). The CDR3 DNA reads TGTGCCAGCGGTCTTAAATTCTCCTACGAGCAGTACTTC. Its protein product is CASGLKFSYEQYF.

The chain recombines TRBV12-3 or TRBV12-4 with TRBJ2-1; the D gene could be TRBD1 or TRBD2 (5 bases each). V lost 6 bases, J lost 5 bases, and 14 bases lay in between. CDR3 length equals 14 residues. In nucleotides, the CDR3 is TGTGCCAGCAGCTCATGGGGGATGGACAATGAGCAGTTCTTC. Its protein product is CASSSWGMDNEQFF.

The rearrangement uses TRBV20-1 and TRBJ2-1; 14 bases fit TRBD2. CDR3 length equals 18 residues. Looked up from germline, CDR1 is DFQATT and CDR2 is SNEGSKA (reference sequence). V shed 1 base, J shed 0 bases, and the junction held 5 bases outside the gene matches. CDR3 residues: CSARGTSGGPSSYNEQFF. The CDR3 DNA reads TGCAGTGCTAGAGGGACTAGCGGGGGGCCTAGCTCCTACAATGAGCAGTTCTTC.

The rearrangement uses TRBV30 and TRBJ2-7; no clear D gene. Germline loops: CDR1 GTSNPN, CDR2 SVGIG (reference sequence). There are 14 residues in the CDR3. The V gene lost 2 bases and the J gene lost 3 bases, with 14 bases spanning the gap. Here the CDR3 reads CAWSRAIRVYEQYF. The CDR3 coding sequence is TGTGCCTGGAGTAGGGCCATTAGGGTCTACGAGCAGTACTTC.

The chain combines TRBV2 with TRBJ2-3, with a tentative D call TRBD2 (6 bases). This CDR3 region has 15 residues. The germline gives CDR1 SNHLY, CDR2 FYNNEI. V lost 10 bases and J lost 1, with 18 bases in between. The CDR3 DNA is TGTGCCAACCTCATAGCGGATGGGGGCACAGATACGCAGTATTTT. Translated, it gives CANLIADGGTDTQYF.

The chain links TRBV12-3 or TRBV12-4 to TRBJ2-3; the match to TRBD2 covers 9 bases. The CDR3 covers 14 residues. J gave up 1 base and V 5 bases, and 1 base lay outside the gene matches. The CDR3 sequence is CASSQREGTDTQYF. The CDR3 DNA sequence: TGTGCCAGCAGTCAGCGGGAGGGCACAGATACGCAGTATTTT.

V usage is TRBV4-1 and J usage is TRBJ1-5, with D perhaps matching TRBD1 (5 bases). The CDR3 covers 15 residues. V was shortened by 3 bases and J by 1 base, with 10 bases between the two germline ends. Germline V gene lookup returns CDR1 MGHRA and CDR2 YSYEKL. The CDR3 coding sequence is TGCGCCAGCAGCCATCCCTGGGACAGCAATCAGCCCCAGCATTTT. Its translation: CASSHPWDSNQPQHF.

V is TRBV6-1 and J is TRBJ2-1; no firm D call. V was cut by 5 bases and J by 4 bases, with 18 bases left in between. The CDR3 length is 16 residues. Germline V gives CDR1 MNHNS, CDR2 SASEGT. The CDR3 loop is CASSPDKRDIYNEQFF. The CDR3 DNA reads TGTGCCAGCAGTCCCGATAAACGAGACATATACAATGAGCAGTTCTTC.

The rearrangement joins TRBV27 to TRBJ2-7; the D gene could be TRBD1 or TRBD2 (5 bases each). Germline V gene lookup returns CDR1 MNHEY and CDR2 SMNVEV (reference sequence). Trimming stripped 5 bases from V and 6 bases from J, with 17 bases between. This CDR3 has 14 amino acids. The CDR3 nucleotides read TGTGCCAGCAGTCCTGGGACGGTATTTAGCGAGCAGTACTTC. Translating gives CASSPGTVFSEQYF.

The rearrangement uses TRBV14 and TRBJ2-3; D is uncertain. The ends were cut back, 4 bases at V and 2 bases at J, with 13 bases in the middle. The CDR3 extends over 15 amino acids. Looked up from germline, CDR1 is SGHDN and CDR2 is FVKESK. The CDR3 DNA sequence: TGTGCCAGCAGCCCCCTGAGCGTCTTCACAGATACGCAGTATTTT. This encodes CASSPLSVFTDTQYF.